The T cell receptor (beta chain) described here comes from a study of OX40 agonist ivuxolimab in advanced cancers. The overall study: Three individuals attained partial responses, comprising one hepatocellular carcinoma case and two cutaneous melanoma cases.

The data were produced by immunoSEQ multiplex PCR, yet TCRdb's version contains in-frame clones alone and is incomplete. The repertoire holds roughly 65,000 clones, with 90% to 95% as singletons. This CDR3 has 15 residues. With 0 bases removed from V and 2 bases from J, the gap between germline ends came to 10 bases. CDR1 and CDR2 (germline): MGHDK, SYGVNS. The source material was CD4+ or CD8+ T cells sorted from blood, sampled in a trial of the OX40 agonist ivuxolimab. The gene calls are TRBV25-1 and TRBJ1-1, with D tentatively TRBD1 (5 bases). The source of this sequence is an adult with an advanced solid tumor such as melanoma, head and neck, liver or kidney cancer. Here the CDR3 DNA reads TGTGCCAGCAGTGAATACCGGGGCCCAAACACTGAAGCTTTCTTT. Protein: CASSEYRGPNTEAFF.